This TCR beta chain was documented in a study of post-analysis software for immune sequencing data. Study information: Multiple sclerosis in the patients followed relapsing-remitting, secondary progressive and progressive-relapsing courses. Study-level points and caveats: Significantly lower normalized Chao1 diversity was found in patients with multiple sclerosis relative to controls. Among five TRBV segments more frequent in patients than controls were TRBV5-6, TRBV5-1 and TRBV20-1. Same-batch preparations were strongly co-clustered by F measure.

Remarks on this clonotype: Its antigen is not identified.

Germline V lookup: CDR1 DFQATT, CDR2 SNEGSKA (reference sequence). Trimming removed 2 bases from V and 6 bases from J, with 14 bases in between. This CDR3 spans 15 amino acids. Unique molecular identifiers featured in each of the TCR beta cDNA libraries. TCRdb reanalysed the PCR reads using MiXCR and keeps one entry per CDR3 protein. The repertoire has 740,000 or so distinct CDR3 sequences, around 50% of them found once; the top ten carry 4% to 5.5%. The TCR sequence derives from a girl aged 10-17 years with multiple sclerosis. Sequencing was performed on blood. The chain combines TRBV20-1 with TRBJ1-6, with a weak D call TRBD1 (5 bases). The CDR3 coding sequence is TGCAGTGCTAGACCTGGACAAGCCTTTAATTCACCCCTCCACTTT. Encoded protein: CSARPGQAFNSPLHF.